This TCR beta chain comes out of a study of cytomegalovirus exposure and HLA in healthy donors. Study overall: Among the approximately 410 genotyped donors, 70% to 85% were placed in the Caucasian-associated ancestry cluster.

Overall study results and limits: It was assumed in the presence/absence analyses that sequencing depth was roughly uniform across donors. In vitro assays verified that a few CMV-associated chains recognized CMV antigens specifically.

PCR was performed using 60 Vbeta and 13 Jbeta primers. Libraries were prepared by immunoSEQ multiplex PCR; TCRdb keeps only in-frame clonotypes and omits some of them. The sample lists about 140,000 clones, 65% to 80% occurring once. A remark on this clone: Its antigen is as yet unknown.

The V gene lost 6 bases and the J gene lost 5 bases, with 16 bases spanning the gap. This CDR3 contains 14 residues. Germline V gives CDR1 MNHEY, CDR2 SMNVEV (reference sequence). Sequencing was carried out using PBMCs. The sequence came from a man aged 35 to 55 in good health and CMV-seronegative. J is TRBJ2-5 and V is TRBV27; a possible D gene is TRBD1 (7 bases). The CDR3 loop is CASSLGGTAETQYF. The DNA for the CDR3 is TGTGCCAGCAGCTTAGGGGGGACAGCCGAGACCCAGTACTTC.